These 8 T cell receptor beta chains were all obtained from the same sample, sequenced in a study of blood T cell repertoires in COVID-19. Sequencing used immunoSEQ multiplex PCR; TCRdb keeps in-frame clones, though not all of them. This sample has a few hundred thousand clones, with roughly 90% found just once. Sequencing used peripheral blood. The receptor source for this set is a man aged 35-49 years with acute or convalescent COVID-19.

The chain combines TRBV29-1 with TRBJ1-2; 11 bases line up with TRBD1. The junction had 5 bases not matched to a gene; V was cut back by 4 bases and J by 1 base. CDR1 and CDR2 (germline): SQVTM, ANQGSEA. The CDR3 spans 15 residues. In nucleotides, the CDR3 is TGCAGCGTTGGGACAGGGGGCCCACTTAACTATGGCTACACCTTC. Translated: CSVGTGGPLNYGYTF.

The chain combines TRBV5-1 with TRBJ1-5; no definite D call. CDR1 and CDR2 from the germline V gene are SGHRS and YFSETQ. The ends were cut back, 3 bases at V and 1 base at J, with 11 bases in the middle. The CDR3 spans 15 residues. The CDR3 DNA is TGCGCCAGCAGCTATCGGCCCGGGAGCAATCAGCCCCAGCATTTT. It specifies CASSYRPGSNQPQHF.

This chain joins TRBV12-3 or TRBV12-4 and TRBJ1-2; D perhaps matches TRBD1 (6 bases). The CDR3 length is 13 residues. V gave up 5 bases and J gave up 4 bases, with 11 bases separating them. In DNA form, the CDR3 reads TGTGCCAGCAGTAGAACAGGGACCTATGGCTACACCTTC. Its protein is CASSRTGTYGYTF.

This clone was found once. The chain uses TRBV7-9 and TRBJ1-5; D not certain. The germline gives CDR1 SEHNR, CDR2 FQNEAQ (reference sequence). CDR3 size: 12 residues. V lost 2 bases and J 7 bases, leaving 6 bases between the germline ends. The CDR3 region has the DNA TGTGCCAGCAGCTTATGGGCCCAGCCCCAGCATTTT. Its translation is CASSLWAQPQHF.

The chain carries TRBV6-1 and TRBJ2-7; D gene unclear. V was shortened by 3 bases and J by 5 bases, with 14 bases between the two germline ends. Germline-derived CDR1 and CDR2 are MNHNS and SASEGT. This CDR3 spans 14 amino acids. The CDR3 protein is CASSDNVFGHEQYF. CDR3 nucleotide sequence: TGTGCCAGCAGTGATAATGTCTTTGGGCACGAGCAGTACTTC.

V and J are TRBV6-5 and TRBJ1-5; 9 bases are shared with TRBD1. Germline V CDR1 and CDR2: MNHEY, SVGAGI. The CDR3 runs to 15 residues. V was clipped by 4 bases and J by 3 bases; unmatched bases: 4. CDR3 bases: TGTGCCAGCAGTTCGGGACAGGGAGCCAATCAGCCCCAGCATTTT. As protein: CASSSGQGANQPQHF.

This chain links TRBV4-3 with TRBJ2-7, with D tentatively TRBD1 (6 bases). From germline, CDR1 is LGHNA and CDR2 YSLEER. Trimming removed 1 base from V and 2 bases from J, with 12 bases in between. This CDR3 is built from 15 residues. CDR3 residues: CASSQVRTATYEQYF. CDR3 DNA: TGCGCCAGCAGCCAAGTGAGGACAGCGACCTACGAGCAGTACTTC.

This chain connects TRBV30 to TRBJ1-2; TRBD1 agrees at 8 bases. The germline gives CDR1 GTSNPN, CDR2 SVGIG (reference sequence). Losses at the gene ends were 3 bases for V and 10 bases for J; bases not matched to a gene: 7. This CDR3 is 12 amino acids long. CDR3 DNA: TGTGCCTGGAGGTCTTGGGACAGGCCCTACACCTTC. Translating gives CAWRSWDRPYTF. Using reference TRBV30 and TRBJ1-2 for the parts outside the CDR3, the full variable domain is SQTIHQWPATLVQPVGSPLSLECTVEGTSNPNLYWYRQAAGRGLQLLFYSVGIGQISSEVPQNLSASRPQDRQFILSSKKLLLSDSGFYLCAWRSWDRPYTFGSGTRLTVV.